The entry below gives a single T cell receptor (beta chain) sequence along with its context. Its antigen is unidentified. Authors' processing steps: From ImmunoSEQ came sequences covering only the junction and carrying no quality scores, so filtering differed. The repertoire was sequenced with immunoSEQ multiplex PCR; TCRdb's copy has only in-frame clones and lacks some. From that table come the V and J calls and clone size; the DNA was used to work out D and trimming. The top ten hold about 0.52% of the sample, which has 800,000 to 1,200,000 clones, around three quarters seen once. This sample is part of a study of shared clonotypes between healthy human individuals. Study donors comprised healthy, HIV-negative adults devoid of recent acute infection or vaccination. This CDR3 has 16 residues. CDR1 is SNHLY, CDR2 FYNNEI, per germline. The trim removed 7 bases at V and 0 bases at J, leaving 10 bases unmatched.

Study findings and constraints: Large depth notwithstanding, sorted-subset sequencing proved incomplete by rarefaction.

This clonotype originated in a man between 18 and 35 years old in good health. Some clones in this sample may be carry-over from other donors' samples. Specimen: memory CD4+ T cells from PBMCs. Subset meaning: CD45RA-negative fraction. This rearrangement joins TRBV2 to TRBJ2-5, with 8 bases fitting TRBD2. CDR3 nucleotide sequence: TGTGCCAGCATTTTCCGGGAGGGCCAGGACCAAGAGACCCAGTACTTC. It yields the protein CASIFREGQDQETQYF. The full variable domain, completed using reference TRBV2 and TRBJ2-5, is EPEVTQTPSHQVTQMGQEVILRCVPISNHLYFYWYRQILGQKVEFLVSFYNNEISEKSEIFDDQFSVERPDGSNFTLKIRSTKLEDSAMYFCASIFREGQDQETQYFGPGTRLLVL.